The source of this T cell receptor (beta chain) is a study of blood T cells in healthy people across ages. This clonotype was counted ten times or more. With a J-beta primer mix and a sample-barcoded 5' primer, a second PCR ran roughly 6 to 11 cycles. Each cDNA molecule was tagged by a template-switch adaptor with 12 random nucleotides. TCRdb re-analysed the 5' RACE reads in MiXCR, keeping a single row per CDR3 protein. The repertoire holds 590,000 or so distinct CDR3 sequences, roughly 30% seen once, with 15% to 18% in the top ten. CDR1 and CDR2 (germline): LGHDT, YNNKEL (reference sequence). The CDR3 contains 14 residues. V lost 2 bases and J lost 5, with 12 bases in between.

J is TRBJ2-5 and V is TRBV3-1; D is unresolved. The sample was blood. The TCR comes from a woman aged 80 or over in good health. This CDR3 is CASSQRSRGETQYF. The DNA of the CDR3 is TGTGCCAGCAGCCAACGGTCCCGAGGTGAGACCCAGTACTTC.